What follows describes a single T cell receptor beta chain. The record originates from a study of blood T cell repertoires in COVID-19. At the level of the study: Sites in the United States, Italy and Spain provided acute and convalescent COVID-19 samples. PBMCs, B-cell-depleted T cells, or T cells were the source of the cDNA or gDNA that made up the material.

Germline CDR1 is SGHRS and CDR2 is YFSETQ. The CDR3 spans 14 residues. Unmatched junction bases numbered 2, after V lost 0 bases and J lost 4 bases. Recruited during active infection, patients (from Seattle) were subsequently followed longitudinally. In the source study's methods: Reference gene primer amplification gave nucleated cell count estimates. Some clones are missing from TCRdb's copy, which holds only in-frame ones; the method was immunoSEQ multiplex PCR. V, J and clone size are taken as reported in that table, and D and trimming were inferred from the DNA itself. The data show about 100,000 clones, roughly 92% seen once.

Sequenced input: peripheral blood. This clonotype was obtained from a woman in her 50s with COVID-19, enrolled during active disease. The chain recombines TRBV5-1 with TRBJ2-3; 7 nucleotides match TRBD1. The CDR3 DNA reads TGCGCCAGCAGCTTGGAGCAGGGGGCAGATACGCAGTATTTT. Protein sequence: CASSLEQGADTQYF.